These 14 T cell receptor beta chains originate from one sample sequenced in a study of blood T cell repertoires in COVID-19. Using immunoSEQ multiplex PCR, the repertoire was profiled, and TCRdb retains in-frame clones only, with some absent. Among 150,000 to 200,000 clones listed, about nine tenths were seen once. Material: peripheral blood. The receptors originated from a woman aged 55-69 years with COVID-19, enrolled during active disease.

This rearrangement joins TRBV5-1 to TRBJ2-1, with D perhaps matching TRBD2 (6 bases). The CDR3 runs 14 residues. Between the trimmed V and J ends, which lost 0 bases and 6 bases, there was a span of 10 bases. Germline V gives CDR1 SGHRS, CDR2 YFSETQ. The CDR3 sequence: CASSLDWGGNEQFF. In DNA, the CDR3 is TGCGCCAGCAGCTTGGACTGGGGAGGCAATGAGCAGTTCTTC.

This rearrangement joins TRBV18 to TRBJ2-2; D uncertain. The CDR3 has 15 residues. Trimming cost V 3 bases and J 1 base, with 9 bases left between them. Per the germline V gene, CDR1 is KGHSH and CDR2 is LQKENI. Written as DNA, the CDR3 is TGTGCCAGCTCACCCCCGAGTAGGAACACCGGGGAGCTGTTTTTT. The encoded protein is CASSPPSRNTGELFF.

This sequence joins TRBV10-1 and TRBJ1-2; possibly TRBD1 for D (5 bases). The V end lost 3 bases, the J end lost 6 bases, and 11 bases lay between the germline ends. The CDR3 extends over 13 amino acids. The germline CDR1 and CDR2 sequences are WNHNN and SYGVQD (reference sequence). CDR3 in DNA: TGCGCCAGCAGTGATTCAGGGCCCGATGGCTACACCTTC. Residues: CASSDSGPDGYTF.

This chain joins TRBV12-5 and TRBJ2-5; 8 nucleotides match TRBD2. This CDR3 contains 11 residues. Germline-derived CDR1 and CDR2 are LGHNT and FRNRAP. V shed 7 bases and J 5 bases; nucleotides not matched to a gene: 0. CDR3 residues: CASVAGETQYF. The CDR3 coding sequence is TGTGCTAGTGTAGCGGGGGAGACCCAGTACTTC.

The V gene is TRBV9, the J gene TRBJ1-2, with D uncertain. This CDR3 comprises 12 residues. V lost 2 bases to trimming and J lost 4 bases, with 6 bases between them. Germline CDR1 SGDLS, CDR2 YYNGEE. The chain's CDR3 is CASSVSSYGYTF. The CDR3 bases are TGTGCCAGCAGCGTTAGTAGCTATGGCTACACCTTC. Full variable domain (remainder filled in from reference TRBV9 and TRBJ1-2): DSGVTQTPKHLITATGQRVTLRCSPRSGDLSVYWYQQSLDQGLQFLIQYYNGEERAKGNILERFSAQQFPDLHSELNLSSLELGDSALYFCASSVSSYGYTFGSGTRLTVV.

This chain connects TRBV24-1 to TRBJ1-4; D is unclear. Germline-derived CDR1 and CDR2 are KGHDR and SFDVKD. Between the trimmed V and J ends, which lost 7 bases and 7 bases, there was a span of 15 bases. This CDR3 comprises 14 residues. CDR3 residues: CATRDSGRIEKLFF. The CDR3 nucleotides are TGTGCCACCAGGGACTCCGGGAGAATTGAAAAACTGTTTTTT.

The CDR3 DNA reads as TGTGCCACCTCACCGTCGGACAGGGCGTTGGTAGCTTTCTTT. Residues: CATSPSDRALVAFF. The rearrangement uses TRBV19 and TRBJ1-1; 8 bases match TRBD1. V shed 10 bases and J 10 bases; nucleotides not matched to a gene: 17. The CDR3 has 14 amino acids. Germline V gives CDR1 LNHDA, CDR2 SQIVND (reference sequence).

The chain combines TRBV2 with TRBJ1-2, with D uncertain. The V gene lost 9 bases and the J gene lost 4 bases, with 12 bases spanning the gap. From germline, CDR1 is SNHLY and CDR2 FYNNEI. CDR3 length: 12 amino acids. CDR3 amino acids: CASRLALYGYTF. The CDR3 DNA reads TGTGCCAGTCGACTGGCCCTCTATGGCTACACCTTC. The full variable domain, with the rest looked up from reference TRBV2 and TRBJ1-2, is EPEVTQTPSHQVTQMGQEVILRCVPISNHLYFYWYRQILGQKVEFLVSFYNNEISEKSEIFDDQFSVERPDGSNFTLKIRSTKLEDSAMYFCASRLALYGYTFGSGTRLTVV.

The V and J genes are TRBV10-3 and TRBJ1-2, with 11 bases that match TRBD1. Germline lookup yields CDR1 ENHRY and CDR2 SYGVKD. V shed 10 bases and J 3 bases; nucleotides not matched to a gene: 7. The CDR3 is 14 residues long. The CDR3: CATKDRGLDYGYTF. The CDR3 bases are TGTGCCACAAAGGACAGGGGGCTTGACTATGGCTACACCTTC.

V and J are TRBV14 and TRBJ2-7; D is possibly TRBD2 (6 bases). The CDR3 length is 14 residues. CDR1 and CDR2 from the germline V gene are SGHDN and FVKESK. Between the trimmed V and J ends, which lost 4 bases and 3 bases, there was a span of 13 bases. In DNA, the CDR3 is TGTGCCAGCAGCCGCACTGGGACTGGCTACGAGCAGTACTTC. As protein: CASSRTGTGYEQYF. Supplemented by reference TRBV14 and TRBJ2-7, the full variable domain reads EAGVTQFPSHSVIEKGQTVTLRCDPISGHDNLYWYRRVMGKEIKFLLHFVKESKQDESGMPNNRFLAERTGGTYSTLKVQPAELEDSGVYFCASSRTGTGYEQYFGPGTRLTVT.

The chain employs TRBV5-1 and TRBJ1-4, with D maybe TRBD1 (6 bases). Germline V gives CDR1 SGHRS, CDR2 YFSETQ. This CDR3 has 15 amino acids. V shed 0 bases and J shed 5 bases, with 11 bases lying between them. In DNA form, the CDR3 reads TGCGCCAGCAGCTTGGCCCTGGGGGCCAATGAAAAACTGTTTTTT. It yields the protein CASSLALGANEKLFF.

The chain is built from TRBV10-1 and TRBJ2-1, with TRBD2 matching over 10 bases. Unmatched junction bases numbered 13, after V lost 8 bases and J lost 9 bases. The CDR3 consists of 15 residues. Germline-derived CDR1 and CDR2 are WNHNN and SYGVQD (reference sequence). The CDR3 spells CASSLKREGLSEQFF. The DNA of the CDR3 is TGCGCCAGCTCGCTGAAGCGGGAGGGCCTTAGTGAGCAGTTCTTC.

The chain couples TRBV6-4 to TRBJ2-2, with 8 positions matching TRBD1. Germline V gene data show CDR1 as MRHNA and CDR2 as SNTAGT. The J segment lost 5 bases and the V segment lost 6 bases, leaving 5 bases of the junction unmatched. CDR3 size: 14 residues. The CDR3 DNA sequence: TGTGCCAGCAGCGGACAGGGTGGAACCGGGGAGCTGTTTTTT. The encoded protein is CASSGQGGTGELFF.

The V and J genes are TRBV11-2 and TRBJ1-1; maybe TRBD1 (6 bases). This CDR3 is built from 16 residues. Per germline, CDR1 SGHAT and CDR2 FQNNGV. With 5 bases removed from V and 1 base from J, the gap between germline ends came to 17 bases. CDR3: CASSPVQGIGNTEAFF. CDR3 DNA: TGTGCCAGCAGCCCAGTACAGGGAATAGGGAACACTGAAGCTTTCTTT. Using reference TRBV11-2 and TRBJ1-1 for the parts outside the CDR3, the full variable domain is EAGVAQSPRYKIIEKRQSVAFWCNPISGHATLYWYQQILGQGPKLLIQFQNNGVVDDSQLPKDRFSAERLKGVDSTLKIQPAKLEDSAVYLCASSPVQGIGNTEAFFGQGTRLTVV.